This note documents a single T cell receptor beta chain sequence. This sample stems from a study of blood T cell repertoires in COVID-19. Study as a whole: The United States, Italy and Spain were the sources of the acute and convalescent COVID-19 samples. PBMCs, B-cell-depleted T cells, or T cells were the source of the cDNA or gDNA that made up the material.

Original handling: Amplification of reference gene primers provided the estimated nucleated cell counts. Assay: immunoSEQ multiplex PCR; the TCRdb copy retains only in-frame clones and omits some. V, J and clone size were drawn from that table, and D and trimming were deduced from the DNA. Of more than 150,000 clones in the sample, roughly 87% were seen once. The source material was peripheral blood. This receptor was taken from a woman aged 40 to 50 with acute or convalescent COVID-19.

This CDR3 reads CASSPPSSSDTQYF. As DNA, the CDR3 is TGTGCCAGCTCACCACCGAGTAGTAGCGATACGCAGTATTTT. The chain couples TRBV18 to TRBJ2-3; D is uncertain. Germline lookup yields CDR1 KGHSH and CDR2 LQKENI. The CDR3 spans 14 residues. V lost 0 bases, J lost 6 bases, and 10 bases lay in between.